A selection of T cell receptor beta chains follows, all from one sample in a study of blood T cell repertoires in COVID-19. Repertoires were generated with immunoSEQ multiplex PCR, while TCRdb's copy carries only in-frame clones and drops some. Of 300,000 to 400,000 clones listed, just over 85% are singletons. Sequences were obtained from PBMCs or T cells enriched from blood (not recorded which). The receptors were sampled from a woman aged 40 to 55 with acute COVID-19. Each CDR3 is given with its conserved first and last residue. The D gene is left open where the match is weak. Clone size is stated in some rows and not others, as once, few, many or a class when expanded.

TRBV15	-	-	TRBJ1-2	TGTGCCACCAGCAGAGGACTGACCTATGGCTACACCTTC	CATSRGLTYGYTF
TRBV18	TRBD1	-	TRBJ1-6	TGTGCCAGCTCAGACAGGGGGCGGAATTCACCCCTCCACTTT	CASSDRGRNSPLHF
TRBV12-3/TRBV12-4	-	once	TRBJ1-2	TGTGCCAGCAGTTTGATACGGGGCTATGGCTACACCTTC	CASSLIRGYGYTF
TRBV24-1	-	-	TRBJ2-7	TGTGCCACCAGTGAGGCTAGGGGGAGGGGCCGAAAACCCTACGAGCAGTACTTC	CATSEARGRGRKPYEQYF
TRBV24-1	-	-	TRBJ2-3	TGTGCCACCAGTTTCGGGGGTTACGAAGATACGCAGTATTTT	CATSFGGYEDTQYF
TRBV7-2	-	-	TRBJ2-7	TGTGCCAGCAGCCCCCGGGGAGACTTCGCCTCCTACGAGCAGTACTTC	CASSPRGDFASYEQYF
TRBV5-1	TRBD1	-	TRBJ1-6	TGCGCCAGCAGCTTTGCGGGACAGGGGTGGAATTCACCCCTCCACTTT	CASSFAGQGWNSPLHF
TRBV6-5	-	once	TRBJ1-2	TGTGCCAGCAGTCCTAACAGGGTGGGGGGCTACACCTTC	CASSPNRVGGYTF
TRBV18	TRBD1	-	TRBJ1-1	TGTGCCAGCTCACCCCCACAGGGGGCCGGCGCTGAAGCTTTCTTT	CASSPPQGAGAEAFF
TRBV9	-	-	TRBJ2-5	TGTGCCAGCAGCGTAGGAGATCAAGGAAGGGGAGAGACCCAGTACTTC	CASSVGDQGRGETQYF
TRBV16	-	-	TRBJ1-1	TGTGCCAGCAGCCTCTTTTTGAACACTGAAGCTTTCTTT	CASSLFLNTEAFF
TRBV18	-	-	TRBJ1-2	TGTGCCAGCTCACCACTCACAGACACTAACTATGGCTACACCTTC	CASSPLTDTNYGYTF
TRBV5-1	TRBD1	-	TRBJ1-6	TGCGCCAGCAGCTTGGTTCGGACAGGGTTCGGTTCACCCCTCCACTTT	CASSLVRTGFGSPLHF
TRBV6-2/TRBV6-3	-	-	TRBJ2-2	TGTGCCAGCAGTTACTCGTTCCAGGGGAAATACACCGGGGAGCTGTTTTTT	CASSYSFQGKYTGELFF
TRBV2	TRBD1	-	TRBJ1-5	TGTGCCAGCAGTCTGCAGGGGGAAAATCAGCCCCAGCATTTT	CASSLQGENQPQHF
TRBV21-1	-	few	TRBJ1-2	TGTGCCAGCAGCAACTCTCCAGGGTGGGTGTATGGCTACACCTTC	CASSNSPGWVYGYTF
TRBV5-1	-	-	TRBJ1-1	TGCGCCAGCAGCTTGGAACAGGGTGAAGCTTTCTTT	CASSLEQGEAFF
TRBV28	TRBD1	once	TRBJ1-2	TGTGCCACCCACGGGACAGGGGGCAATAAGGGCTACACCTTC	CATHGTGGNKGYTF
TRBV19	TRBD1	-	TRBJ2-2	TGTGCCAGTACTCCGGACAGGGGCCGAGGGGCCGGGGAGCTGTTTTTT	CASTPDRGRGAGELFF
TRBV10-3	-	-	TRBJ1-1	TGTGCCATCAGTGGTCGAACAGACACTGAAGCTTTCTTT	CAISGRTDTEAFF
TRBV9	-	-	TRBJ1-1	TGTGCCAGCAGCGTCTCAGGGAACACTGAAGCTTTCTTT	CASSVSGNTEAFF
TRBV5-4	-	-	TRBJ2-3	TGTGCCAGCAGCTTGACACTACTTAGCACAGATACGCAGTATTTT	CASSLTLLSTDTQYF
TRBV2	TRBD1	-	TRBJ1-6	TGTGCCAGCAGTCCAACCCGGGACAGAGCATATTCACCCCTCCACTTT	CASSPTRDRAYSPLHF
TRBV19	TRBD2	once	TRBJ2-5	TGTGCCAGTAGTGGACTAGCGGGGGTAGAAGAGACCCAGTACTTC	CASSGLAGVEETQYF
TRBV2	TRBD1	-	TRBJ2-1	TGTGCCAGCAGTGAATGGGGTGTTGGGACAGGGCTAGGCAATGAGCAGTTCTTC	CASSEWGVGTGLGNEQFF
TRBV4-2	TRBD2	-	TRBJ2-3	TGTGCCAGCAGCCAAGCTTTGGGGACTAGCGGGAGTCTCACAGATACGCAGTATTTT	CASSQALGTSGSLTDTQYF
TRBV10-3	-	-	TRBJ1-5	TGTGCCATCAGTGAATCTAGACTTAGCAATCAGCCCCAGCATTTT	CAISESRLSNQPQHF
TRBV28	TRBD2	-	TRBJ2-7	TGTGCCAGCACTTATGATGACGGGAGGATCTCCTACGAGCAGTACTTC	CASTYDDGRISYEQYF
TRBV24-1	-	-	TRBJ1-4	TGTGCCACCCGCAAGACAGTACCAAATGAAAAACTGTTTTTT	CATRKTVPNEKLFF
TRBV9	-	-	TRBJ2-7	TGTGCCAGCAGCTCCTCAGGGGGGTACGAGCAGTACTTC	CASSSSGGYEQYF
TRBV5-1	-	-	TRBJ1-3	TGCGCCAGCAGAAGGGAAACGGACATAGGATACTCTGGAAACACCATATATTTT	CASRRETDIGYSGNTIYF
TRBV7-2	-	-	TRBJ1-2	TGTGCCAGCAGCTTAGTGGGTCAGGGGCCATACTATGGCTACACCTTC	CASSLVGQGPYYGYTF
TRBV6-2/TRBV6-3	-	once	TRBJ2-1	TGTGCCAGCAGTCCCCGGAGGGGAGCGGCCAATGAGCAGTTCTTC	CASSPRRGAANEQFF
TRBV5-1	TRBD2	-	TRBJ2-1	TGCGCCAGCAGCTTTAATGGCGGGAGTACAAATGAGCAGTTCTTC	CASSFNGGSTNEQFF
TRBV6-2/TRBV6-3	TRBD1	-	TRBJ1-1	TGTGCCAGCAGTTACCACACCAAGACAGGGGTGAACACTGAAGCTTTCTTT	CASSYHTKTGVNTEAFF
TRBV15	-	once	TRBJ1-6	TGTGCCACCAGCAGACCTTTTTCACCCCTCCACTTT	CATSRPFSPLHF
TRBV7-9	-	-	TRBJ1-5	TGTGCCAGCAGCCAAGGAACACAGTTCGCTCAGCCCCAGCATTTT	CASSQGTQFAQPQHF
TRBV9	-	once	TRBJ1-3	TGTGCCAGCAGCGAGACCGGACTACCCTCTGGAAACACCATATATTTT	CASSETGLPSGNTIYF